This T cell receptor (beta chain) was obtained from a study of Ad26.COV2.S vaccination and SARS-CoV-2 variants. CDR1 and CDR2 (germline): SEHNR, FQNEAQ (reference sequence). V dropped 0 bases and J dropped 6 bases, with 15 bases sitting between them. This CDR3 has 15 residues. The table came from immunoSEQ multiplex PCR; TCRdb's copy has only in-frame clones and leaves some out. This sample has approximately 360,000 clones; 83% occur once, and the top ten carry about 8%. The treatment is: 19 received Ad26.COV2.S at low or high dose, single or two shots; roughly 5 received placebo; per-sample allocation not given. Following the first vaccine or placebo injection, samples were taken on day 63. The vaccine delivered Wuhan-strain SARS-CoV-2 spike through an Ad26 vector.

The V gene is TRBV7-9, the J gene TRBJ2-7; D might be TRBD1 or TRBD2, each matching 5 bases. The source of this sequence is a person aged 18 to 59 who received the Ad26.COV2.S COVID-19 vaccine or a placebo. The material sequenced was peripheral blood, taken in a trial of Ad26.COV2.S vaccine versus placebo. The DNA of the CDR3 is TGTGCCAGCAGCTTAGCGGATGGGGGATCCGGCGAGCAGTACTTC. Its protein is CASSLADGGSGEQYF.